What follows are 22 T cell receptor beta chains derived from one specimen sequenced in a study of technical replicates of blood from four donors. The data were produced by immunoSEQ multiplex PCR, yet TCRdb's version contains in-frame clones alone and is incomplete. This table has about 62,000 clones, about nine tenths appearing once. The sequenced sample was PBMCs. Every receptor here comes from a human donor in good health. Some clones in this sample may be carry-over from other donors' samples.

This rearrangement joins TRBV5-6 to TRBJ2-7, with D possibly TRBD2 on 5 matching bases. The V gene lost 0 bases and the J gene lost 0 bases, with 10 bases spanning the gap. The CDR3 is made up of 15 amino acids. Looked up from germline, CDR1 is SGHDT and CDR2 is YYEEEE. The DNA for the CDR3 is TGTGCCAGCAGCTTGGGGCAGCGGAGCTCCTACGAGCAGTACTTC. This gives the protein CASSLGQRSSYEQYF.

This chain connects TRBV6-6 to TRBJ2-7; possibly TRBD2 for D (6 bases). Germline V gives CDR1 MNHNY, CDR2 SVGAGI (reference sequence). The CDR3 length is 14 residues. V dropped 2 bases and J dropped 0 bases, with 8 bases sitting between them. CDR3 DNA sequence: TGTGCCAGCAGTTACGGCGGGGTCTCCTACGAGCAGTACTTC. Its translation: CASSYGGVSYEQYF.

The chain couples TRBV19 to TRBJ1-5; D is perhaps TRBD1 (6 bases). CDR1 and CDR2 (germline): LNHDA, SQIVND (reference sequence). V lost 5 bases to trimming and J lost 5 bases, with 10 bases between them. The CDR3 is made up of 13 amino acids. The CDR3 nucleotides read TGTGCCAGTAGTCTTCAGGGGTATCAGCCCCAGCATTTT. The encoded protein is CASSLQGYQPQHF.

This CDR3 is CASSPGQGAYGYTF. DNA of the CDR3: TGTGCCAGCAGCCCCGGACAGGGGGCCTATGGCTACACCTTC. The chain joins TRBV7-3 to TRBJ1-2, with 11 positions matching TRBD1. Germline CDR1 is SGHTA and CDR2 is FQGTGA. Trimming took 5 bases from V and 4 from J; bases not matched to a gene: 3. The CDR3 extends over 14 amino acids.

J is TRBJ2-3 and V is TRBV28; D call uncertain. From germline, CDR1 is MDHEN and CDR2 SYDVKM. The CDR3 totals 17 residues. V dropped 1 base and J dropped 4 bases, with 18 bases sitting between them. This CDR3 reads CASSLYPPRQTADTQYF. Here the CDR3 DNA reads TGTGCCAGCAGTTTATATCCGCCGCGGCAAACTGCAGATACGCAGTATTTT.

The J gene is TRBJ1-1, the V gene TRBV7-9; 10 bases agree with TRBD1. V shed 5 bases and J 5 bases; nucleotides not matched to a gene: 5. The CDR3 contains 14 residues. Germline CDR1 SEHNR, CDR2 FQNEAQ (reference sequence). DNA for the CDR3: TGTGCCAGCAGCCCCTGGACAGGGGGTACTGAAGCTTTCTTT. Its protein product is CASSPWTGGTEAFF. The whole variable domain, remainder taken from reference TRBV7-9 and TRBJ1-1, is DTGVSQNPRHKITKRGQNVTFRCDPISEHNRLYWYRQTLGQGPEFLTYFQNEAQLEKSRLLSDRFSAERPKGSFSTLEIQRTEQGDSAMYLCASSPWTGGTEAFFGQGTRLTVV.

The chain joins TRBV10-3 to TRBJ2-3; D not certain. The germline V and J ends were trimmed by 3 bases and 0 bases, with 13 bases remaining between them. This CDR3 comprises 16 residues. Germline V gene lookup returns CDR1 ENHRY and CDR2 SYGVKD. The CDR3 DNA reads as TGTGCCATCAGTGAAGATGTCTACCGAAGCACAGATACGCAGTATTTT. This gives the protein CAISEDVYRSTDTQYF.

The J gene is TRBJ2-3, the V gene TRBV2, with 7 nucleotides matching TRBD1. Germline V gene sequence: CDR1 SNHLY, CDR2 FYNNEI. This CDR3 region has 12 residues. V shed 8 bases and J 6 bases; nucleotides not matched to a gene: 5. CDR3 residues: CASLRGRDTQYF. CDR3 nucleotides: TGTGCCAGCTTAAGGGGGCGGGATACGCAGTATTTT.

The rearrangement links TRBV4-3 to TRBJ1-2; TRBD1 agrees at 7 bases. CDR1 and CDR2 from the germline V gene are LGHNA and YSLEER. The trim removed 1 base at V and 4 bases at J, leaving 6 bases unmatched. CDR3 length: 15 amino acids. The CDR3 reads CASSQVNRGSYGYTF. The CDR3 DNA sequence: TGCGCCAGCAGCCAAGTCAACAGGGGTAGCTATGGCTACACCTTC.

The chain joins TRBV15 to TRBJ2-1; TRBD2 matches at 8 bases. There are 16 residues in the CDR3. V shed 1 base and J 9 bases; nucleotides not matched to a gene: 11. The V gene's germline CDR1 is LNHNV and CDR2 YYDKDF (reference sequence). CDR3 protein: CATSRGGGRSVSEQFF. The DNA of the CDR3 is TGTGCCACCAGCAGAGGGGGCGGGAGGTCCGTCAGTGAGCAGTTCTTC. Combining the CDR3 with reference TRBV15 and TRBJ2-1 gives the whole variable domain DAMVIQNPRYQVTQFGKPVTLSCSQTLNHNVMYWYQQKSSQAPKLLFHYYDKDFNNEADTPDNFQSRRPNTSFCFLDIRSPGLGDTAMYLCATSRGGGRSVSEQFFGPGTRLTVL.

This clone came up a few times. This chain joins TRBV19 and TRBJ1-1; D unclear. Germline CDR1 reads LNHDA; CDR2 reads SQIVND (reference sequence). The CDR3 is made up of 13 amino acids. The V gene lost 6 bases and the J gene lost 3 bases, with 11 bases spanning the gap. The CDR3 protein is CASRDRRDTEAFF. The CDR3 nucleotides read TGTGCCAGTAGGGACCGGAGGGACACTGAAGCTTTCTTT.

J is TRBJ2-3 and V is TRBV18; 12 positions agree with TRBD2. The ends lost 5 bases at V and 5 bases at J; junction bases unmatched: 11. This CDR3 is built from 17 residues. CDR1 and CDR2 (germline): KGHSH, LQKENI. The DNA for the CDR3 is TGTGCCAGCTCAGCATCCCCTAGCGGGGGGGCCGGAGATACGCAGTATTTT. Amino acid sequence: CASSASPSGGAGDTQYF.

V is TRBV29-1 and J is TRBJ2-3; TRBD2 agrees at 15 bases. Germline CDR1 and CDR2: SQVTM and ANQGSEA. J was trimmed by 2 bases and V by 4 bases; bases with no gene match: 7. This CDR3 has 17 amino acids. CDR3 loop: CSVGGTSGGSPTDTQYF. CDR3 sequence (DNA): TGCAGCGTTGGAGGGACTAGCGGGGGGTCACCCACAGATACGCAGTATTTT.

The V call is TRBV6-5, the J call TRBJ1-4; 7 bases are a match to TRBD1. The germline CDR1 and CDR2 sequences are MNHEY and SVGAGI. The CDR3 runs to 13 residues. The V gene end was trimmed by 6 bases and the J gene end by 8 bases; junction bases not matched to a gene: 6. The CDR3 here is CASSDRVQEKLFF. Here the CDR3 DNA reads TGTGCCAGCAGCGACAGGGTTCAGGAAAAACTGTTTTTT.

CDR3 sequence (DNA): TGTGCCAGCGTCCTCGGGCGGGGGAACACTGAAGCTTTCTTT. Translated: CASVLGRGNTEAFF. The chain has TRBV5-5 and TRBJ1-1; no reliable D call. Trimming took off 7 bases at V and 1 base at J, with 14 bases between the two ends. CDR3 size: 14 residues. Germline V lookup: CDR1 SGHKS, CDR2 YYEKEE (reference sequence).

The chain carries TRBV4-1 and TRBJ2-7, with TRBD2 identical over 9 bases. The trim removed 4 bases at V and 0 bases at J, leaving 4 bases unmatched. The CDR3 is 15 amino acids. Germline CDR1 and CDR2: MGHRA and YSYEKL. CDR3 sequence: CASSRYSGSSYEQYF. The CDR3 nucleotides read TGCGCCAGCAGCCGCTATAGCGGGAGCTCCTACGAGCAGTACTTC.

The rearrangement links TRBV6-1 to TRBJ2-2, with a possible D match to TRBD1 (5 bases). The length of the CDR3 is 14 residues. The V end was cut by 5 bases, the J end by 6 bases, with 13 bases between. The germline CDR1 and CDR2 sequences are MNHNS and SASEGT. Written as DNA, the CDR3 is TGTGCCAGCAGTCCTCTCCCAGGGTCCGGGGAGCTGTTTTTT. It encodes CASSPLPGSGELFF.

The chain employs TRBV5-1 and TRBJ1-4; possibly TRBD1 for D (5 bases). The germline V gene has CDR1 SGHRS and CDR2 YFSETQ. V was clipped by 4 bases and J by 7 bases, with 17 bases between them. The CDR3 sequence is 15 residues long. The CDR3 reads CASSPGGREGEKLFF. In nucleotides, the CDR3 is TGCGCCAGCAGCCCCGGAGGCAGGGAGGGTGAAAAACTGTTTTTT.

This rearrangement joins TRBV6-1 to TRBJ1-2, with a tentative D call TRBD1 (6 bases). V was pared by 6 bases and J by 13 bases, with 15 bases between. This CDR3 spans 11 amino acids. CDR1 is MNHNS, CDR2 SASEGT, per germline. DNA for the CDR3: TGTGCCAGCAGGGAGACAGGACCTAGCACCTTC. Amino acid sequence: CASRETGPSTF.

By sample share, this clone is large (0.1 to 1%). Additional DNA sequences in this sample encode the identical CDR3. The chain links TRBV5-1 to TRBJ1-1, with 7 bases matching TRBD1. The CDR3 has 14 residues. The germline gives CDR1 SGHRS, CDR2 YFSETQ. Trimming at V came to 0 bases and at J to 3 bases, leaving 2 bases not matched to a gene. The CDR3 bases are TGCGCCAGCAGCTTGGCAGGGGGGTACACTGAAGCTTTCTTT. It translates to CASSLAGGYTEAFF. Looking up the rest from reference TRBV5-1 and TRBJ1-1 gives the full variable domain: KAGVTQTPRYLIKTRGQQVTLSCSPISGHRSVSWYQQTPGQGLQFLFEYFSETQRNKGNFPGRFSGRQFSNSRSEMNVSTLELGDSALYLCASSLAGGYTEAFFGQGTRLTVV.

The chain is built from TRBV1 and TRBJ2-7; TRBD2, the table's D call, was not compared with the DNA. TRBV1 counts as a pseudogene. CDR3 size: 15 residues. The CDR3: CTSSLTGTGTYEQYF. For the CDR3, the DNA is TGCACCAGCAGCCTTACCGGGACTGGGACCTACGAGCAGTACTTC.

The J gene is TRBJ1-2, the V gene TRBV29-1, with D possibly matching TRBD1 (5 bases). The CDR3 runs 15 residues. The germline CDR1 and CDR2 sequences are SQVTM and ANQGSEA. V shed 1 base and J shed 7 bases, with 19 bases lying between them. The CDR3 DNA sequence: TGCAGCGTTGAAGCCGGGGGGGTTTGGGGTTCTGGCTACACCTTC. It is translated as CSVEAGGVWGSGYTF.